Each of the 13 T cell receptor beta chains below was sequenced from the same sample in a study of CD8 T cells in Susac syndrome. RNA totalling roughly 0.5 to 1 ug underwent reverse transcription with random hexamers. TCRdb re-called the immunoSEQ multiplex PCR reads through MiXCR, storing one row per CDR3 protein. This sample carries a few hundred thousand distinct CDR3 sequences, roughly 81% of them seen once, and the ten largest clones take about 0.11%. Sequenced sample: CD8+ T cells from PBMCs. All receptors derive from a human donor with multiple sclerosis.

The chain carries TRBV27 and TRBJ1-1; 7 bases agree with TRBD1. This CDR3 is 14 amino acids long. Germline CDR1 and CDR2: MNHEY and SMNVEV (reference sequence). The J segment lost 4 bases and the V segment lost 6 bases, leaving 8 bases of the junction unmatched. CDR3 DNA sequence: TGTGCCAGCAGAATAACCAGGGGGGCCACTGAAGCTTTCTTT. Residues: CASRITRGATEAFF.

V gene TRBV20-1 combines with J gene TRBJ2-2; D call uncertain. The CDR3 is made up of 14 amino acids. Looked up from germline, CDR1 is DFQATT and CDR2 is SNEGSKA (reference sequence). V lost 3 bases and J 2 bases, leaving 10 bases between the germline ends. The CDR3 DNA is TGCAGTGCTAGGGCACTAACCAACACCGGGGAGCTGTTTTTT. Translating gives CSARALTNTGELFF.

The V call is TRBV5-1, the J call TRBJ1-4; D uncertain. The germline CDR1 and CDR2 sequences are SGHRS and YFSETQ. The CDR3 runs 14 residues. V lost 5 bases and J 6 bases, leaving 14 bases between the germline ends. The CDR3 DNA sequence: TGCGCCAGCAGTGATGCGGTCGGTGATGAAAAACTGTTTTTT. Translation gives CASSDAVGDEKLFF.

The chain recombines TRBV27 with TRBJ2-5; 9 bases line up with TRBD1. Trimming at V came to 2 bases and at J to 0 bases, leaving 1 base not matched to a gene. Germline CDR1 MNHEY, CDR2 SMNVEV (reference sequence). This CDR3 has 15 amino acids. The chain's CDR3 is CASSLRDRDQETQYF. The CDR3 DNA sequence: TGTGCCAGCAGTTTAAGGGACAGGGACCAAGAGACCCAGTACTTC.

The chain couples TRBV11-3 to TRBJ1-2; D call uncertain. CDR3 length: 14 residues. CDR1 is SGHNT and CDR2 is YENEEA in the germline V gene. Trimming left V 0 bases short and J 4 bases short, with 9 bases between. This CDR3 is CASSLDLGGYGYTF. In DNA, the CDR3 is TGTGCCAGCAGCTTAGATCTTGGCGGCTATGGCTACACCTTC.

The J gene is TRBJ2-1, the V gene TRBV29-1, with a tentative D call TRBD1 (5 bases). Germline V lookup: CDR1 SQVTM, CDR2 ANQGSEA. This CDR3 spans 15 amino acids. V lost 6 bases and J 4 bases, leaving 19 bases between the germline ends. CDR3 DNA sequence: TGCAGCGTGGATCCAAGAGACAGCAGTTACAATGAGCAGTTCTTC. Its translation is CSVDPRDSSYNEQFF.

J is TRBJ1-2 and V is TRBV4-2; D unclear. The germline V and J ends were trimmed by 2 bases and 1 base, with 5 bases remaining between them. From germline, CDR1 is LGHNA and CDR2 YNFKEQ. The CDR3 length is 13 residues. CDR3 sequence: CASSQLLNYGYTF. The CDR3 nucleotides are TGTGCCAGCAGCCAACTGCTTAACTATGGCTACACCTTC.

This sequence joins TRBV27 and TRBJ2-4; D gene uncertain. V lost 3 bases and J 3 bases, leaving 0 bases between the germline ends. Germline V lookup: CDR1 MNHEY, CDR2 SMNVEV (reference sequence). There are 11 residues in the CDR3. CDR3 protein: CASSFKNIQYF. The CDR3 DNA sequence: TGTGCCAGCAGTTTCAAAAACATTCAGTACTTC.

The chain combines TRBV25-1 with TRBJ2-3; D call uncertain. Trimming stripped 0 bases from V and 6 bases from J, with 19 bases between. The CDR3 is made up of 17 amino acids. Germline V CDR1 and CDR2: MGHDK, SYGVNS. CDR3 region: CASSEYGSDVGHDTQYF. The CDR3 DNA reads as TGTGCCAGCAGTGAATACGGATCTGACGTTGGCCACGATACGCAGTATTTT.

CDR3 loop: CASSGDTKGGEQYF. CDR3 DNA: TGTGCCAGCAGCGGCGATACGAAGGGGGGTGAGCAGTACTTC. The chain has TRBV9 and TRBJ2-7; D may match TRBD1 or TRBD2 (6 bases each). This CDR3 comprises 14 residues. V was cut by 3 bases and J by 7 bases, with 17 bases left in between. The germline CDR1 and CDR2 sequences are SGDLS and YYNGEE.

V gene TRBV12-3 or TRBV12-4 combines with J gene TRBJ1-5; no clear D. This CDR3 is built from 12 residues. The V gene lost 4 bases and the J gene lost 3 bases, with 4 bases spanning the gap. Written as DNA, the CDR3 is TGTGCCAGCAGTTGGACCAATCAGCCCCAGCATTTT. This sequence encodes CASSWTNQPQHF.

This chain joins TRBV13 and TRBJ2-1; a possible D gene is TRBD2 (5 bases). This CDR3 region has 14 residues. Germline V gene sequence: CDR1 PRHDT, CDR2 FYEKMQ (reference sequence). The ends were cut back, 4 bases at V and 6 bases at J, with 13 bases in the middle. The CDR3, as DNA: TGTGCCAGCAGCTCTCAGCGGAACCGCAATGAGCAGTTCTTC. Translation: CASSSQRNRNEQFF.

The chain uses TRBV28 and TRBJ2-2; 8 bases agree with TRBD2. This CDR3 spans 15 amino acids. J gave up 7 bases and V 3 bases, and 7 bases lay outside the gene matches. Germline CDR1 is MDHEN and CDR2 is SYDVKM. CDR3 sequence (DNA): TGTGCCAGCAGTTTGCGCGGGAGGCTCGGCGGGGAGCTGTTTTTT. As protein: CASSLRGRLGGELFF.